The 19 T cell receptor beta chains given below trace back to one sample, sequenced in a study of cytomegalovirus exposure and HLA in healthy donors. PCR was performed using 60 Vbeta and 13 Jbeta primers. Method: immunoSEQ multiplex PCR; TCRdb's copy keeps in-frame clones and lacks some. Altogether around 130,000 clones are present, around 84% being singletons, with the ten largest covering around 3%. Sequencing was performed on PBMCs. These receptor sequences come from a woman between 18 and 29 years old in good health and CMV-seropositive.

The chain uses TRBV25-1 and TRBJ1-3; weak D call: TRBD1 (6 bases). In germline, CDR1 is MGHDK, CDR2 SYGVNS. Trimming took off 2 bases at V and 2 bases at J, with 7 bases between the two ends. The CDR3 is 14 residues long. CDR3: CASSEQGTGNTIYF. The CDR3 nucleotides read TGTGCCAGCAGTGAACAGGGGACTGGAAACACCATATATTTT. Full variable domain (rest looked up from reference TRBV25-1 and TRBJ1-3): EADIYQTPRYLVIGTGKKITLECSQTMGHDKMYWYQQDPGMELHLIHYSYGVNSTEKGDLSSESTVSRIRTEHFPLTLESARPSHTSQYLCASSEQGTGNTIYFGEGSWLTVV.

This clone is large in the sample. V and J are TRBV25-1 and TRBJ2-7, with D possibly being TRBD2 (5 bases). Trimming removed 4 bases from V and 8 bases from J, with 12 bases in between. CDR3 length: 12 amino acids. From germline, CDR1 is MGHDK and CDR2 SYGVNS. Here the CDR3 DNA reads TGTGCCAGCAGTGGCGACGGGGAGAAGCAGTACTTC. Its protein product is CASSGDGEKQYF.

The V gene is TRBV2, the J gene TRBJ1-2; tentative D call: TRBD1 (6 bases). Germline values: CDR1 SNHLY, CDR2 FYNNEI. Trimming took off 6 bases at V and 6 bases at J, with 14 bases between the two ends. The CDR3 has 13 amino acids. CDR3 amino acids: CASRVRGGNGYTF. The CDR3 coding sequence is TGTGCCAGCAGGGTCAGGGGCGGCAATGGCTACACCTTC.

The chain recombines TRBV6-5 with TRBJ2-5; tentatively, D is TRBD1 (5 bases). Judging by the DNA end, TRBJ2-7 fits better; the J call may be wrong. This CDR3 contains 15 residues. CDR1 MNHEY and CDR2 SVGAGI come from the germline V gene. CDR3 nucleotides: TGTGCCAGCAGTTACGGGGCAGGGCAAGCCTACGAGCAGTACTTC. As protein: CASSYGAGQAYEQYF.

V and J are TRBV6-1 and TRBJ2-3, with D possibly matching TRBD2 (6 bases). CDR3 length: 14 amino acids. With 1 base removed from V and 4 bases from J, the gap between germline ends came to 9 bases. The germline CDR1 and CDR2 sequences are MNHNS and SASEGT. CDR3 nucleotide sequence: TGTGCCAGCAGTGAAGGAACTAGCCCAGATACGCAGTATTTT. Residues: CASSEGTSPDTQYF.

The rearrangement uses TRBV2 and TRBJ1-2, with D unresolved. The germline CDR1 and CDR2 sequences are SNHLY and FYNNEI. Trimming removed 0 bases from V and 4 bases from J, with 12 bases in between. This CDR3 is 15 amino acids long. The chain's CDR3 is CASSEASGSVYGYTF. In nucleotides, the CDR3 is TGTGCCAGCAGTGAAGCTTCAGGATCCGTCTATGGCTACACCTTC.

The chain has TRBV28 and TRBJ2-5, with D uncertain. Between the trimmed V and J ends, which lost 6 bases and 4 bases, there was a span of 21 bases. The CDR3 runs to 16 residues. Germline V gene lookup returns CDR1 MDHEN and CDR2 SYDVKM. The CDR3 reads CASRTAADDEGETQYF. In nucleotides, the CDR3 is TGTGCCAGCAGGACTGCCGCTGACGACGAAGGAGAGACCCAGTACTTC. The full variable domain, with the rest looked up from reference TRBV28 and TRBJ2-5, is DVKVTQSSRYLVKRTGEKVFLECVQDMDHENMFWYRQDPGLGLRLIYFSYDVKMKEKGDIPEGYSVSREKKERFSLILESASTNQTSMYLCASRTAADDEGETQYFGPGTRLLVL.

The chain recombines TRBV30 with TRBJ1-3; 7 bases align to TRBD1. The ends lost 3 bases at V and 5 bases at J; junction bases unmatched: 13. Germline V CDR1 and CDR2: GTSNPN, SVGIG (reference sequence). The CDR3 is made up of 16 amino acids. CDR3 nucleotides: TGTGCCTGGAGCTCAGGGGGGCCAGGCGGAAGAAACACCATATATTTT. Translating it yields CAWSSGGPGGRNTIYF.

This sequence joins TRBV4-1 and TRBJ2-1; 10 nucleotides agree with TRBD2. Looked up from germline, CDR1 is MGHRA and CDR2 is YSYEKL. The CDR3 is 15 residues long. V shed 4 bases and J 7 bases; nucleotides not matched to a gene: 7. The CDR3 protein is CASSPPGLARNEQFF. CDR3 coding DNA: TGCGCCAGCAGCCCACCGGGACTAGCGAGGAATGAGCAGTTCTTC.

The chain uses TRBV27 and TRBJ1-6; D is uncertain. This CDR3 spans 14 amino acids. In germline, CDR1 is MNHEY, CDR2 SMNVEV (reference sequence). V dropped 2 bases and J dropped 6 bases, with 8 bases sitting between them. Here the CDR3 DNA reads TGTGCCAGCAGTTTAGGTGAGAGTAATTCACCCCTCCACTTT. Protein: CASSLGESNSPLHF.

In its sample, this clone was seen a few times. Distinct nucleotide sequences in the sample also encode this CDR3. The chain carries TRBV9 and TRBJ1-1; 9 nucleotides line up with TRBD1. The CDR3 consists of 14 residues. The trim removed 0 bases at V and 4 bases at J, leaving 1 base unmatched. CDR1 is SGDLS and CDR2 is YYNGEE in the germline V gene. CDR3 residues: CASSVATGGTEAFF. The CDR3 DNA reads TGTGCCAGCAGCGTAGCGACAGGGGGCACTGAAGCTTTCTTT.

This chain connects TRBV6-5 to TRBJ2-7, with TRBD1 as a possible D gene (6 bases). Trimming left V 4 bases short and J 3 bases short, with 16 bases between. The CDR3 has 15 amino acids. CDR1 and CDR2 from the germline V gene are MNHEY and SVGAGI. The CDR3 reads CASSSNTGHRYEQYF. The CDR3 DNA is TGTGCCAGCAGTTCAAACACGGGACACCGCTACGAGCAGTACTTC.

This chain joins TRBV4-1 and TRBJ1-5; tentatively, D is TRBD1 (5 bases). Germline V gives CDR1 MGHRA, CDR2 YSYEKL. There are 15 residues in the CDR3. V shed 2 bases and J shed 0 bases, with 8 bases lying between them. The CDR3, as DNA: TGCGCCAGCAGCCAATTAACAGGTAGCAATCAGCCCCAGCATTTT. The encoded protein is CASSQLTGSNQPQHF.

This sequence joins TRBV4-1 and TRBJ1-2; unclear D gene. V dropped 2 bases and J dropped 4 bases, with 14 bases sitting between them. This CDR3 has 15 amino acids. Per germline, CDR1 MGHRA and CDR2 YSYEKL. The CDR3 is CASSQPRGEGYGYTF. The CDR3 DNA reads as TGCGCCAGCAGCCAACCCCGCGGGGAGGGCTATGGCTACACCTTC.

This chain's CDR3 is CASWGRGAGELFF. Written as DNA, the CDR3 is TGTGCCAGTTGGGGCAGGGGGGCCGGGGAGCTGTTTTTT. The rearrangement uses TRBV19 and TRBJ2-2, with D maybe TRBD1 (7 bases). The CDR3 extends over 13 amino acids. Per the germline V gene, CDR1 is LNHDA and CDR2 is SQIVND (reference sequence). The germline V and J ends were trimmed by 8 bases and 6 bases, with 13 bases remaining between them. Variable domain in full (rest from reference TRBV19 and TRBJ2-2): DGGITQSPKYLFRKEGQNVTLSCEQNLNHDAMYWYRQDPGQGLRLIYYSQIVNDFQKGDIAEGYSVSREKKESFPLTVTSAQKNPTAFYLCASWGRGAGELFFGEGSRLTVL.

The chain couples TRBV19 to TRBJ2-7, with a tentative D call TRBD2 (6 bases). The CDR3 has 14 residues. The V gene's germline CDR1 is LNHDA and CDR2 SQIVND (reference sequence). The V end lost 8 bases, the J end lost 7 bases, and 21 bases lay between the germline ends. The CDR3 bases are TGTGCCAGTGTTAAAAGCGGGTGGCCTGGTGAGCAGTACTTC. This sequence encodes CASVKSGWPGEQYF.

This clone was recorded a few times. The chain couples TRBV4-1 to TRBJ2-2, with TRBD2 as a possible D gene (5 bases). Germline V gives CDR1 MGHRA, CDR2 YSYEKL. Trimming stripped 0 bases from V and 5 bases from J, with 19 bases between. CDR3 size: 18 residues. As DNA, the CDR3 is TGCGCCAGCAGCCAAGAGGGCCCTTCCGGGGTAGGGACCGGGGAGCTGTTTTTT. Encoded protein: CASSQEGPSGVGTGELFF.

The gene calls are TRBV29-1 and TRBJ1-1, with TRBD1 as a possible D gene (6 bases). This CDR3 is built from 15 residues. Germline CDR1 is SQVTM and CDR2 is ANQGSEA. The germline V and J ends were trimmed by 7 bases and 0 bases, with 18 bases remaining between them. Here the CDR3 DNA reads TGCAGCGCCCGGGGGGGGCGGGACATGAACACTGAAGCTTTCTTT. Protein: CSARGGRDMNTEAFF.

This rearrangement joins TRBV5-6 to TRBJ2-5, with 7 bases lining up with TRBD2. Germline assignment: CDR1 SGHDT and CDR2 YYEEEE. CDR3 size: 14 residues. The junction had 3 bases not matched to a gene; V was cut back by 0 bases and J by 4 bases. The CDR3 loop is CASSLEGGIETQYF. CDR3 coding DNA: TGTGCCAGCAGCTTGGAGGGAGGGATAGAGACCCAGTACTTC. Full variable domain (rest looked up from reference TRBV5-6 and TRBJ2-5): DAGVTQSPTHLIKTRGQQVTLRCSPKSGHDTVSWYQQALGQGPQFIFQYYEEEERQRGNFPDRFSGHQFPNYSSELNVNALLLGDSALYLCASSLEGGIETQYFGPGTRLLVL.